Listed below are T cell receptor beta chains from one sample, sequenced in a study of blood T cell repertoires in COVID-19. Profiling relied on immunoSEQ multiplex PCR, and the TCRdb table lists in-frame clones only, not all of them. The sample includes some 80,000 clones, 75% to 90% of them seen just once. The sequenced sample was peripheral blood. Receptors were obtained from a man in his fifties or sixties with active or convalescent COVID-19. CDR3s include the opening cysteine and the closing phenylalanine or tryptophan. Fields, in order: CDR3 DNA, CDR3 protein, J gene, V gene, clone size, D gene. The D gene is left open where the match is weak. Some rows mark clone size as missing; the rest say once, few, many or name a class of expanded clone.

cdr3_nt: TGTGCCAGCAGCGGACAGGGCTATGGCTACACCTTC
cdr3_aa: CASSGQGYGYTF
j_call: TRBJ1-2
v_call: TRBV6-1
clone_size: once
d_call: TRBD1

cdr3_nt: TGCAGCGTAGACCAACTAGCGCCTTCCTACAATGAGCAGTTCTTC
cdr3_aa: CSVDQLAPSYNEQFF
j_call: TRBJ2-1
v_call: TRBV29-1
clone_size: .
d_call: TRBD2

cdr3_nt: TGTGCCAGCACCAAGCCACTAGTAAATGAGCAGTTCTTC
cdr3_aa: CASTKPLVNEQFF
j_call: TRBJ2-1
v_call: TRBV7-2
clone_size: few
d_call: .

cdr3_nt: TGTGCCAGCAGCGCCTTGGACAGCCTGAACACTGAAGCTTTCTTT
cdr3_aa: CASSALDSLNTEAFF
j_call: TRBJ1-1
v_call: TRBV11-1
clone_size: medium-sized
d_call: .

cdr3_nt: TGTGCCAGTAGTCCCCCCACAGATGAAAAACTGTTTTTT
cdr3_aa: CASSPPTDEKLFF
j_call: TRBJ1-4
v_call: TRBV19
clone_size: once
d_call: .

cdr3_nt: TGTGCCAGCAGTTTTTCCTTCAGGGGAAACGAAAAACTGTTTTTT
cdr3_aa: CASSFSFRGNEKLFF
j_call: TRBJ1-4
v_call: TRBV27
clone_size: once
d_call: .

cdr3_nt: TGTGCCAGCAGTTTCGGCCCGGGACAGGGGGCTGCAGATACGCAGTATTTT
cdr3_aa: CASSFGPGQGAADTQYF
j_call: TRBJ2-3
v_call: TRBV27
clone_size: .
d_call: TRBD1

cdr3_nt: TGTGCCAGCAGCGTAGAGAGCGGGGCGTACAATGAGCAGTTCTTC
cdr3_aa: CASSVESGAYNEQFF
j_call: TRBJ2-1
v_call: TRBV9
clone_size: .
d_call: TRBD2

cdr3_nt: TGTGCCACCAGCGCACGCGGGACGGAAGACAATGAGCAGTTCTTC
cdr3_aa: CATSARGTEDNEQFF
j_call: TRBJ2-1
v_call: TRBV24-1
clone_size: few
d_call: .

cdr3_nt: TGTGCCAGCAGCGCCCAGGGAAGGGGCAATCAGCCCCAGCATTTT
cdr3_aa: CASSAQGRGNQPQHF
j_call: TRBJ1-5
v_call: TRBV5-6
clone_size: .
d_call: .

cdr3_nt: TGTGCCAGCAGCTTGGGGAGGATCTACCAAGAGACCCAGTACTTC
cdr3_aa: CASSLGRIYQETQYF
j_call: TRBJ2-5
v_call: TRBV5-6
clone_size: .
d_call: .

cdr3_nt: TGTGCCAGCAAAAGACAGGGACTTACTGAAGCTTTCTTT
cdr3_aa: CASKRQGLTEAFF
j_call: TRBJ1-1
v_call: TRBV6-6
clone_size: .
d_call: TRBD1

cdr3_nt: TGTGCCTGGAGTGTTGCGGGGGCCCCTGGCTATGGCTACACCTTC
cdr3_aa: CAWSVAGAPGYGYTF
j_call: TRBJ1-2
v_call: TRBV30
clone_size: .
d_call: .

cdr3_nt: TGTGCCAGCAGTGCCCGGACAGGGAACTATGGCTACACCTTC
cdr3_aa: CASSARTGNYGYTF
j_call: TRBJ1-2
v_call: TRBV27
clone_size: .
d_call: TRBD1

cdr3_nt: TGTGCCAGCAGCTCTAGGGCGGGGGGTTACGAGCAGTACTTC
cdr3_aa: CASSSRAGGYEQYF
j_call: TRBJ2-7
v_call: TRBV7-8
clone_size: .
d_call: TRBD2

cdr3_nt: TGTGCCAGCAGTGCCCCGGGGGGCCCTGGAAACACCATATATTTT
cdr3_aa: CASSAPGGPGNTIYF
j_call: TRBJ1-3
v_call: TRBV2
clone_size: .
d_call: .

cdr3_nt: TGTGCCAGCAGCTTGCTCGGGAGCTACGAGCAGTACTTC
cdr3_aa: CASSLLGSYEQYF
j_call: TRBJ2-7
v_call: TRBV5-8
clone_size: .
d_call: .

cdr3_nt: TGTGCCAGCAGTCGACGGACAGGGGTGAACACTGAAGCTTTCTTT
cdr3_aa: CASSRRTGVNTEAFF
j_call: TRBJ1-1
v_call: TRBV6-2/TRBV6-3
clone_size: few
d_call: TRBD1

cdr3_nt: TGTGCCAGCAGCCCATCCCACAGGTCCTACGAGCAGTACTTC
cdr3_aa: CASSPSHRSYEQYF
j_call: TRBJ2-7
v_call: TRBV11-2
clone_size: .
d_call: .

cdr3_nt: TGTGCCAGCAGTGAAGGAGGGAATCAGCCCCAGCATTTT
cdr3_aa: CASSEGGNQPQHF
j_call: TRBJ1-5
v_call: TRBV6-1
clone_size: .
d_call: .

cdr3_nt: TGTGCCACCAGCAGACCTGGGAGCGCGATCTACGAGCAGTACTTC
cdr3_aa: CATSRPGSAIYEQYF
j_call: TRBJ2-7
v_call: TRBV15
clone_size: .
d_call: .

cdr3_nt: TGTGCCAGTAGTATCCGTCTCGACACTGAAGCTTTCTTT
cdr3_aa: CASSIRLDTEAFF
j_call: TRBJ1-1
v_call: TRBV19
clone_size: .
d_call: .

cdr3_nt: TGTGCCAGCAGCTCCGAGGCCTATGGCTACACCTTC
cdr3_aa: CASSSEAYGYTF
j_call: TRBJ1-2
v_call: TRBV11-1
clone_size: .
d_call: .

cdr3_nt: TGCGCCAGCAGCGTCGGCGTGACAGCGGGGGCCAACGTCCTGACTTTC
cdr3_aa: CASSVGVTAGANVLTF
j_call: TRBJ2-6
v_call: TRBV5-1
clone_size: .
d_call: .

cdr3_nt: TGTGCCACCAGTGATTTAAGCGGCGGTTGGGAGACCCAGTACTTC
cdr3_aa: CATSDLSGGWETQYF
j_call: TRBJ2-5
v_call: TRBV24-1
clone_size: .
d_call: .

cdr3_nt: TGTGCCAGTAGACAGGGTTCGGATGGCTACACCTTC
cdr3_aa: CASRQGSDGYTF
j_call: TRBJ1-2
v_call: TRBV19
clone_size: .
d_call: .

cdr3_nt: TGTGCCAGTAGTAGGGGACTCTTTGACAATGAGCAGTTCTTC
cdr3_aa: CASSRGLFDNEQFF
j_call: TRBJ2-1
v_call: TRBV19
clone_size: .
d_call: .

cdr3_nt: TGTGCCAGCAGCTTAGTACGAGGGAGTTCACCCCTCCACTTT
cdr3_aa: CASSLVRGSSPLHF
j_call: TRBJ1-6
v_call: TRBV5-8
clone_size: few
d_call: .

cdr3_nt: TGTGCCAGCAGTTACGAACAGGGTCTTCAGCCCCAGCATTTT
cdr3_aa: CASSYEQGLQPQHF
j_call: TRBJ1-5
v_call: TRBV6-5
clone_size: .
d_call: .

cdr3_nt: TGTGCCAGCAGACAGGGGCAGAATCAGCCCCAGCATTTT
cdr3_aa: CASRQGQNQPQHF
j_call: TRBJ1-5
v_call: TRBV28
clone_size: .
d_call: TRBD1

cdr3_nt: TGTGCCAGCTCGGGACTCGGGGGCGAGCAGTACTTC
cdr3_aa: CASSGLGGEQYF
j_call: TRBJ2-7
v_call: TRBV6-1
clone_size: .
d_call: .

cdr3_nt: TGTGCCAGCAGTGATGAACAGGGGGGAAAACTGTTTTTT
cdr3_aa: CASSDEQGGKLFF
j_call: TRBJ1-4
v_call: TRBV25-1
clone_size: .
d_call: TRBD1

cdr3_nt: TGTGCCAGCAGCCAAGAAAGTGGGACAGGGAGGAATTCACCCCTCCACTTT
cdr3_aa: CASSQESGTGRNSPLHF
j_call: TRBJ1-6
v_call: TRBV3-1/TRBV3-2
clone_size: .
d_call: TRBD1

cdr3_nt: TGTGCCATCAGAGTTGGGCAGATGAACACTGAAGCTTTCTTT
cdr3_aa: CAIRVGQMNTEAFF
j_call: TRBJ1-1
v_call: TRBV10-3
clone_size: .
d_call: .

cdr3_nt: TGTGCCAGCAGCCAAGGTTCTAGCGGGACGGAGACCCAGTACTTC
cdr3_aa: CASSQGSSGTETQYF
j_call: TRBJ2-5
v_call: TRBV4-2
clone_size: .
d_call: TRBD2

cdr3_nt: TGTGCCACCACCGCCAGGGGGCTGATGACTAGCACAGATACGCAGTATTTT
cdr3_aa: CATTARGLMTSTDTQYF
j_call: TRBJ2-3
v_call: TRBV30
clone_size: .
d_call: TRBD1

cdr3_nt: TGTGCCAGCAGCTCAGGGGGCACTGAAGCTTTCTTT
cdr3_aa: CASSSGGTEAFF
j_call: TRBJ1-1
v_call: TRBV5-4
clone_size: .
d_call: TRBD1

cdr3_nt: TGTGCCAGCCAATTGGGGCTAGCGGGAATACTCTCCTACAATGAGCAGTTCTTC
cdr3_aa: CASQLGLAGILSYNEQFF
j_call: TRBJ2-1
v_call: TRBV7-9
clone_size: .
d_call: TRBD2

cdr3_nt: TGTGCCAGCAGCCCTAGGAACACCGGGGAGCTGTTTTTT
cdr3_aa: CASSPRNTGELFF
j_call: TRBJ2-2
v_call: TRBV7-3
clone_size: .
d_call: .

cdr3_nt: TGTGCCAGCAGCCCCATGGGGGGGCGGTTACAAGAGACCCAGTACTTC
cdr3_aa: CASSPMGGRLQETQYF
j_call: TRBJ2-5
v_call: TRBV21-1
clone_size: .
d_call: .

cdr3_nt: TGTGCCAGCAGCCTGGGACAGGGCAATCAGCCCCAGCATTTT
cdr3_aa: CASSLGQGNQPQHF
j_call: TRBJ1-5
v_call: TRBV7-2
clone_size: .
d_call: TRBD1

cdr3_nt: TGTGCCAGCAGTTCGAGCGGTAGGGGGCAGGGCTATGGCTACACCTTC
cdr3_aa: CASSSSGRGQGYGYTF
j_call: TRBJ1-2
v_call: TRBV2
clone_size: .
d_call: TRBD1

cdr3_nt: TGCAGCGTTGAAGATACCACAGGGGGGGGTCAGCCCCAGCATTTT
cdr3_aa: CSVEDTTGGGQPQHF
j_call: TRBJ1-5
v_call: TRBV29-1
clone_size: .
d_call: TRBD1

cdr3_nt: TGTGCCAGCAGTTTGGCAGGGCAAGGCTACACCTTC
cdr3_aa: CASSLAGQGYTF
j_call: TRBJ1-2
v_call: TRBV27
clone_size: .
d_call: .

cdr3_nt: TGTGCCATCAAAGCCCCATCCTACAATGAGCAGTTCTTC
cdr3_aa: CAIKAPSYNEQFF
j_call: TRBJ2-1
v_call: TRBV10-3
clone_size: .
d_call: .

cdr3_nt: TGCGCCAGCAGTCAATCGGCGGGGTACGGAAACACCATATATTTT
cdr3_aa: CASSQSAGYGNTIYF
j_call: TRBJ1-3
v_call: TRBV23-1
clone_size: .
d_call: .

cdr3_nt: TGTGCCAGTAGTGCTAGACAGGGGTTCGGTTCACCCCTCCACTTT
cdr3_aa: CASSARQGFGSPLHF
j_call: TRBJ1-6
v_call: TRBV19
clone_size: .
d_call: TRBD1

cdr3_nt: TGTGCCAGCAGTTCCGGACAGGGTGCACCCCTCCACTTT
cdr3_aa: CASSSGQGAPLHF
j_call: TRBJ1-6
v_call: TRBV12-3/TRBV12-4
clone_size: .
d_call: TRBD1

cdr3_nt: TGTGCCAGCAGCTATGGGCCTGGCACAGATACGCAGTATTTT
cdr3_aa: CASSYGPGTDTQYF
j_call: TRBJ2-3
v_call: TRBV7-3
clone_size: .
d_call: .

cdr3_nt: TGTGCCAGCAGCTCGACTAGCGGGGGGATAATCTACAATGAGCAGTTCTTC
cdr3_aa: CASSSTSGGIIYNEQFF
j_call: TRBJ2-1
v_call: TRBV7-9
clone_size: once
d_call: TRBD2